Detailed here is one T cell receptor beta chain. Data came from immunoSEQ multiplex PCR; TCRdb stores just in-frame clones and leaves some out. The sample has 90,000 to 150,000 clones; about 82% are singletons. V was trimmed by 1 base and J by 6 bases, leaving 13 bases between them. Germline V gene sequence: CDR1 SNHLY, CDR2 FYNNEI. CDR3 length: 14 amino acids. This entry comes from a study of T cell responses to AZD1222 COVID-19 vaccine. This chain connects TRBV2 to TRBJ2-7, with D maybe TRBD2 (6 bases). Here the sequenced sample was peripheral blood, taken 28 days after the second AZD1222 dose. This TCR was sampled from an adult who received the AZD1222 COVID-19 vaccine. The CDR3 loop is CASSEDGRYSEQYF. In DNA form, the CDR3 reads TGTGCCAGCAGTGAAGATGGGAGGTACTCCGAGCAGTACTTC.